This record covers a single TCR beta chain. As yet, its antigen is unknown. A single base separates this from a much larger clone, so it may be a read error. These data come from a study of tumor-infiltrating lymphocytes in primary liver carcinoma. Study overall: Surgical resection was the treatment these patients received for primary liver carcinoma. Regardless of tissue type, samples showed similar yields of roughly 3.65 to 8 million productive TCRbeta reads.

Study results and caveats: For tumor-adjacent and tumor-blood pairs, overlap was less than that seen for tumor region pairs.

This CDR3 is built from 16 residues. CDR1 SGHAT and CDR2 FQNNGV come from the germline V gene. The blood RNA (from unsorted whole blood) was obtained, and germline DNA was also extracted. These patients lived with chronic HBV infection and had never been treated. Starting from 500 ng of total RNA, TCR beta cDNA was produced with a primer in the constant region. Each TCR beta library was derived from three nested multiplex PCR rounds that employed slightly modified ARM-PCR. Each of the first two PCR rounds ran roughly 9 cycles with TRBV1-TRBV30 forward and C-beta reverse primers. TCRdb passed the multiplex PCR reads through MiXCR, listing each CDR3 protein once. The sample contains approximately 300,000 distinct CDR3 sequences, 65% of which appear only once.

The clonotype originates from a man aged 35 to 55 with primary liver carcinoma and hepatitis B virus infection. Material for sequencing was peripheral blood. This chain joins TRBV11-2 and TRBJ1-1, with 7 bases identical to TRBD1. The CDR3 reads CVSSLEAGGGNTEAFF. DNA for the CDR3: TGTGTCAGCAGCTTAGAGGCAGGGGGTGGGAACACTGAAGCTTTCTTT. The full variable domain, completed using reference TRBV11-2 and TRBJ1-1, is EAGVAQSPRYKIIEKRQSVAFWCNPISGHATLYWYQQILGQGPKLLIQFQNNGVVDDSQLPKDRFSAERLKGVDSTLKIQPAKLEDSAVYLCVSSLEAGGGNTEAFFGQGTRLTVV.